The T cell receptor beta chain described here comes from a study of T cells in Graves' hyperthyroidism and ophthalmopathy. General observations from the study: Stable hyperthyroidism was separated from ophthalmopathy by a model based on 13 V-J features.

This clonotype came up many times. As yet, its antigen is unknown. Researchers amplified the TCR beta CDR3 regions from RNA transcripts. During a first-round RT-PCR of the TCR CDR3, the HTBI primer set was used. TCRdb re-called the multiplex PCR reads through MiXCR, storing one row per CDR3 protein. The sample contains approximately 740,000 distinct CDR3 sequences, 13% to 15% of which appear only once. The CDR3 has 15 residues. Germline V gives CDR1 SGHVS, CDR2 FQNEAQ. Trimming removed 3 bases from V and 1 base from J, with 12 bases in between. The rearrangement links TRBV7-8 to TRBJ1-1; D unclear. Sequencing used blood. The sequence was collected from a woman between 18 and 30 years old with Graves' hyperthyroidism. CDR3 DNA: TGTGCCAGCAGCTTGTATCTCGAGAGGAACACTGAAGCTTTCTTT. Translation: CASSLYLERNTEAFF.